This T cell receptor (beta chain) was recovered during a study of blood T cell repertoires in COVID-19. Study in general: COVID-19 samples from acute and convalescent phases originated in the United States, Italy and Spain. PBMCs, B-cell-depleted T cells, or T cells were the source of the cDNA or gDNA that made up the material.

In the study's own analysis: Nucleated cell counts were estimated from reference gene primer amplification. TCRdb's copy holds only in-frame clones and misses some; the assay was immunoSEQ multiplex PCR. V and J calls and clone size are copied from that table; D and trimming were computed from the DNA. This sample yields around 240,000 clones, of which approximately 80% are seen a single time; 1.2% to 1.5% belongs to the top ten. CDR1 is LNHDA, CDR2 SQIVND, per germline (reference sequence). The CDR3 consists of 15 residues. The V segment lost 5 bases and the J segment 1 base; nucleotides outside the gene matches: 6.

J is TRBJ1-2 and V is TRBV19; TRBD1 aligns across 8 bases. The receptor was derived from a woman in her thirties or forties who had recovered from COVID-19. The specimen was peripheral blood. For the CDR3, the DNA is TGTGCCAGTAGTGCAGGACAGGGAAATAACTATGGCTACACCTTC. Translated: CASSAGQGNNYGYTF.